Each of the 32 T cell receptor beta chains below was sequenced from the same sample in a study of blood T cell repertoires in COVID-19. Produced via immunoSEQ multiplex PCR; TCRdb's table is partial and in-frame only. The sample consists of about 150,000 clones, 78% of them appearing once. Sequenced material: PBMCs or T cells enriched from blood (not recorded which). These receptors were obtained from a woman between 45 and 60 years old who had recovered from COVID-19.

This chain links TRBV6-5 with TRBJ1-1; weak D call: TRBD1 (6 bases). This CDR3 has 16 amino acids. Trimming cost V 2 bases and J 4 bases, with 17 bases left between them. CDR1 is MNHEY and CDR2 is SVGAGI in the germline V gene. The CDR3: CASSYIAGEGSTEAFF. Here the CDR3 DNA reads TGTGCCAGCAGTTACATAGCAGGGGAGGGGTCCACTGAAGCTTTCTTT.

CDR3: CAWSVDPSVRDSDLAGWEKLFF. Written as DNA, the CDR3 is TGTGCCTGGAGTGTAGACCCCTCGGTCCGGGACAGTGATCTCGCCGGATGGGAAAAACTGTTTTTT. The chain is built from TRBV30 and TRBJ1-4, with TRBD1 identical over 7 bases. Germline lookup yields CDR1 GTSNPN and CDR2 SVGIG (reference sequence). CDR3 size: 22 residues. V shed 0 bases and J 8 bases; nucleotides not matched to a gene: 30.

CDR3 coding DNA: TGTGCCACCAGTGACCTACCGGGACTCTACAATGAGCAGTTCTTC. Encoded protein: CATSDLPGLYNEQFF. The J gene is TRBJ2-1, the V gene TRBV24-1; D perhaps matches TRBD2 (6 bases). The V and J ends lost 4 bases and 3 bases respectively, with 12 bases between them. The CDR3 spans 15 residues. From germline, CDR1 is KGHDR and CDR2 SFDVKD.

The genes are TRBV10-3 and TRBJ1-1, with a possible D match to TRBD1 (5 bases). Germline V gene data show CDR1 as ENHRY and CDR2 as SYGVKD. V was pared by 1 base and J by 2 bases, with 14 bases between. The CDR3 totals 16 residues. CDR3 nucleotide sequence: TGTGCCATCAGTGAGTTAGAAGGGGCTCATAACACTGAAGCTTTCTTT. It encodes CAISELEGAHNTEAFF.

The J gene is TRBJ1-3, the V gene TRBV19, with D maybe TRBD1 (5 bases). The V gene's germline CDR1 is LNHDA and CDR2 SQIVND (reference sequence). This CDR3 has 15 amino acids. The V end lost 6 bases, the J end lost 2 bases, and 14 bases lay between the germline ends. The CDR3 spells CASSATGGTGNTIYF. CDR3 nucleotide sequence: TGTGCCAGTAGCGCCACCGGGGGAACTGGAAACACCATATATTTT.

The chain combines TRBV20-1 with TRBJ2-7; TRBD1 aligns across 8 bases. V was pared by 3 bases and J by 4 bases, with 14 bases of the junction left unmatched. The length of the CDR3 is 16 residues. Germline lookup yields CDR1 DFQATT and CDR2 SNEGSKA (reference sequence). The CDR3 protein is CSASDPQGAKLYEQYV. In nucleotides, the CDR3 is TGCAGTGCTAGTGACCCCCAGGGGGCGAAGCTATACGAGCAGTACGTC.

This chain uses TRBV3-1 (or the pseudogene TRBV3-2) with TRBJ2-1; 7 bases are shared with TRBD2. V was pared by 0 bases and J by 3 bases, with 5 bases of the junction left unmatched. Germline assignment: CDR1 LGHDT and CDR2 YNNKEL (reference sequence). This CDR3 is built from 16 residues. CDR3 in DNA: TGTGCCAGCAGCCAAGAGCGGGGGAGAAACTACAATGAGCAGTTCTTC. Translating it yields CASSQERGRNYNEQFF.

This clone was counted between two and nine times. V usage is TRBV7-9 and J usage is TRBJ2-7; possible D gene TRBD2, 7 bases. The germline V and J ends were trimmed by 1 base and 4 bases, with 17 bases remaining between them. Per the germline V gene, CDR1 is SEHNR and CDR2 is FQNEAQ (reference sequence). This CDR3 is built from 16 residues. CDR3: CASSLVGGEDSYEQYF. Here the CDR3 DNA reads TGTGCCAGCAGCTTAGTAGGGGGGGAGGACTCATACGAGCAGTACTTC. Complete variable domain (other parts from reference TRBV7-9 and TRBJ2-7): DTGVSQNPRHKITKRGQNVTFRCDPISEHNRLYWYRQTLGQGPEFLTYFQNEAQLEKSRLLSDRFSAERPKGSFSTLEIQRTEQGDSAMYLCASSLVGGEDSYEQYFGPGTRLTVT.

The V gene is TRBV3-1 (or the pseudogene TRBV3-2), the J gene TRBJ2-3; 12 nucleotides match TRBD2. V gave up 3 bases and J gave up 1 base; unmatched junction bases: 2. Per the germline V gene, CDR1 is LGHDT and CDR2 is YNNKEL (reference sequence). The CDR3 runs to 16 residues. Here the CDR3 DNA reads TGTGCCAGCAGCCAGAGACTAGCGGGGGGCACAGATACGCAGTATTTT. It yields the protein CASSQRLAGGTDTQYF.

The chain couples TRBV5-1 to TRBJ2-3; TRBD2 matches 11 bases. This CDR3 region has 20 residues. Per the germline V gene, CDR1 is SGHRS and CDR2 is YFSETQ. With V trimmed by 0 bases and J by 2 bases, 14 bases remained unmatched. CDR3 coding DNA: TGCGCCAGCAGCTTGGGCGGACTAGCGGGTTTTGTCCTACACACAGATACGCAGTATTTT. Protein product: CASSLGGLAGFVLHTDTQYF.

This clone was seen more than once but under ten times. This chain uses TRBV19 with TRBJ1-1; 7 nucleotides align to TRBD1. Trimming took 6 bases from V and 5 from J; bases not matched to a gene: 6. The CDR3 covers 13 residues. The V gene's germline CDR1 is LNHDA and CDR2 SQIVND (reference sequence). CDR3 loop: CASSLDRETEAFF. The DNA of the CDR3 is TGTGCCAGTAGCCTCGACAGGGAGACTGAAGCTTTCTTT.

The CDR3 nucleotides read TGTGCCAGCACAGGGGGCCGCACAGATACGCAGTATTTT. This encodes CASTGGRTDTQYF. The genes are TRBV9 and TRBJ2-3; 8 nucleotides match TRBD1. The CDR3 consists of 13 residues. The germline gives CDR1 SGDLS, CDR2 YYNGEE. The trim removed 6 bases at V and 1 base at J, leaving 1 base unmatched.

The chain has TRBV5-5 and TRBJ2-2; D remains unclear. This CDR3 spans 14 amino acids. Germline V gene lookup returns CDR1 SGHKS and CDR2 YYEKEE (reference sequence). With 6 bases removed from V and 7 bases from J, the gap between germline ends came to 16 bases. This chain's CDR3 is CASNHNMRNGELFF. The DNA for the CDR3 is TGTGCCAGCAACCACAACATGAGGAACGGGGAGCTGTTTTTT.

This clone was picked up one time. The chain employs TRBV6-5 and TRBJ1-5; D gene uncertain. The CDR3 extends over 13 amino acids. Germline CDR1 reads MNHEY; CDR2 reads SVGAGI. V was pared by 4 bases and J by 3 bases, with 7 bases between. CDR3 in amino acids: CASSLEFNQPQHF. The CDR3 bases are TGTGCCAGCAGTTTAGAATTCAATCAGCCCCAGCATTTT.

The V and J genes are TRBV28 and TRBJ2-3, with D uncertain. The length of the CDR3 is 15 residues. Germline V lookup: CDR1 MDHEN, CDR2 SYDVKM. Trimming shortened V by 7 bases and J by 2 bases, and 16 bases separated the two germline ends. CDR3 coding DNA: TGTGCCAGCAACCCCCTCGCGGAAATCACAGATACGCAGTATTTT. Translated: CASNPLAEITDTQYF.

This chain uses TRBV5-4 with TRBJ1-4; tentatively, D is TRBD1 (5 bases). The CDR3 loop spans 16 amino acids. Germline loops: CDR1 SGHNT, CDR2 YYREEE (reference sequence). Trimming cost V 4 bases and J 2 bases, with 15 bases left between them. The CDR3 region has the DNA TGTGCCAGCAGCCAAGTTGGGGGGGGGACTAATGAAAAACTGTTTTTT. It codes for CASSQVGGGTNEKLFF. Supplemented by reference TRBV5-4 and TRBJ1-4, the full variable domain reads ETGVTQSPTHLIKTRGQQVTLRCSSQSGHNTVSWYQQALGQGPQFIFQYYREEENGRGNFPPRFSGLQFPNYSSELNVNALELDDSALYLCASSQVGGGTNEKLFFGSGTQLSVL.

This chain joins TRBV20-1 and TRBJ1-1, with D maybe TRBD1 (5 bases). Germline loops: CDR1 DFQATT, CDR2 SNEGSKA (reference sequence). Trimming removed 3 bases at V and 1 base at J, with 12 bases between. The CDR3 has 14 residues. Here the CDR3 reads CSASSDSRNTEAFF. The CDR3 nucleotides read TGCAGTGCTAGTTCTGACAGCCGGAACACTGAAGCTTTCTTT.

CDR3 amino acids: CASSARLANEQFF. The CDR3 DNA reads TGTGCCAGCAGTGCCAGACTAGCGAATGAGCAGTTCTTC. The gene calls are TRBV28 and TRBJ2-1; TRBD2 agrees at 8 bases. The junction had 4 bases not matched to a gene; V was cut back by 5 bases and J by 7 bases. Germline CDR1 and CDR2: MDHEN and SYDVKM. This CDR3 comprises 13 residues. The full variable domain, its missing parts supplied by reference TRBV28 and TRBJ2-1, is DVKVTQSSRYLVKRTGEKVFLECVQDMDHENMFWYRQDPGLGLRLIYFSYDVKMKEKGDIPEGYSVSREKKERFSLILESASTNQTSMYLCASSARLANEQFFGPGTRLTVL.

This clone was seen many times. The chain employs TRBV15 and TRBJ2-2; 11 positions match TRBD2. CDR3 length: 13 residues. CDR1 and CDR2 from the germline V gene are LNHNV and YYDKDF (reference sequence). Losses at the gene ends were 9 bases for V and 5 bases for J; bases not matched to a gene: 2. CDR3 bases: TGTGCCACGGGACTAGCGGTAACCGGGGAGCTGTTTTTT. It codes for CATGLAVTGELFF.

This clone appeared a single time. The rearrangement joins TRBV28 to TRBJ1-4; 7 bases line up with TRBD1. V was clipped by 5 bases and J by 8 bases; unmatched bases: 11. CDR3 size: 15 residues. CDR1 is MDHEN, CDR2 SYDVKM, per germline. Here the CDR3 reads CASSLRGQQDEKLFF. The CDR3 nucleotides are TGTGCCAGCAGTCTAAGGGGACAGCAGGACGAAAAACTGTTTTTT.

The chain combines TRBV28 with TRBJ1-5, with TRBD1 as a possible D gene (5 bases). The CDR3 is 16 amino acids. The V gene lost 5 bases and the J gene lost 2 bases, with 16 bases spanning the gap. In germline, CDR1 is MDHEN, CDR2 SYDVKM. The CDR3 here is CASSDGAGGGNQPQHF. Written as DNA, the CDR3 is TGTGCCAGCAGTGACGGGGCTGGCGGGGGCAATCAGCCCCAGCATTTT.

This clone was seen only a few times. J is TRBJ1-1 and V is TRBV7-9, with 8 positions matching TRBD1. The ends lost 1 base at V and 6 bases at J; junction bases unmatched: 7. Germline V lookup: CDR1 SEHNR, CDR2 FQNEAQ (reference sequence). The CDR3 is 15 amino acids. The CDR3 loop is CASSLVQGAEAEAFF. DNA for the CDR3: TGTGCCAGCAGCTTAGTTCAGGGGGCGGAGGCTGAAGCTTTCTTT.

This clone is a singleton in its sample. The rearrangement joins TRBV30 to TRBJ1-3; perhaps TRBD1 as D (5 bases). This CDR3 is built from 13 residues. Germline V gives CDR1 GTSNPN, CDR2 SVGIG (reference sequence). Deletions cut 3 bases from V and 0 bases from J, with 6 bases between. DNA for the CDR3: TGTGCCTGGAGCAGGGCCTCTGGAAACACCATATATTTT. This sequence encodes CAWSRASGNTIYF.

This chain uses TRBV27 with TRBJ2-3, with a weak D call TRBD1 (5 bases). The CDR3 spans 14 residues. CDR1 and CDR2 (germline): MNHEY, SMNVEV (reference sequence). V dropped 5 bases and J dropped 1 base, with 10 bases sitting between them. The CDR3 nucleotides read TGTGCCAGCAGTAGGGGCGGAGGCACAGATACGCAGTATTTT. It encodes CASSRGGGTDTQYF.

J is TRBJ1-2 and V is TRBV5-1; 12 bases are a match to TRBD1. This CDR3 region has 18 residues. Germline assignment: CDR1 SGHRS and CDR2 YFSETQ. Germline trimming cut 4 bases from V and 2 bases from J; bases unmatched to any gene: 12. This CDR3 is CASSNLRDRGPVNYGYTF. The DNA for the CDR3 is TGCGCCAGCAGCAACCTCCGGGACAGGGGGCCCGTGAACTATGGCTACACCTTC.

The chain links TRBV13 to TRBJ2-2; D perhaps matches TRBD1 (5 bases). Trimming took off 4 bases at V and 1 base at J, with 19 bases between the two ends. The CDR3 contains 18 residues. From germline, CDR1 is PRHDT and CDR2 FYEKMQ (reference sequence). The CDR3, as DNA: TGTGCCAGCAGCTCGCGTGGGTATGTGACAGAGAACACCGGGGAGCTGTTTTTT. This encodes CASSSRGYVTENTGELFF.

This chain connects TRBV24-1 to TRBJ1-3, with D tentatively TRBD1 (6 bases). Germline V lookup: CDR1 KGHDR, CDR2 SFDVKD. The CDR3 sequence is 14 residues long. Trimming removed 6 bases at V and 4 bases at J, with 12 bases between. CDR3 loop: CATSLSQGGNTIYF. CDR3 DNA: TGTGCCACCAGTTTATCTCAGGGGGGAAACACCATATATTTT.

The gene calls are TRBV10-1 and TRBJ2-3; TRBD2 aligns across 11 bases. The CDR3 sequence is 15 residues long. Germline assignment: CDR1 WNHNN and CDR2 SYGVQD (reference sequence). J gave up 2 bases and V 6 bases, and 4 bases lay outside the gene matches. CDR3 nucleotide sequence: TGCGCCAGCAGACTAGCGGGGGTGCACACAGATACGCAGTATTTT. Its protein is CASRLAGVHTDTQYF.

The V gene is TRBV5-1, the J gene TRBJ1-2; D gene unclear. V was cut by 0 bases and J by 3 bases, with 21 bases left in between. The germline V gene has CDR1 SGHRS and CDR2 YFSETQ. CDR3 size: 18 residues. CDR3 DNA sequence: TGCGCCAGCAGCTTGGAGGCGCGGCTGGTCGGGAACTACTATGGCTACACCTTC. This translates into CASSLEARLVGNYYGYTF.

The V call is TRBV6-4, the J call TRBJ1-2; 10 bases are a match to TRBD1. The germline gives CDR1 MRHNA, CDR2 SNTAGT. CDR3 length: 16 amino acids. V shed 1 base and J 7 bases; nucleotides not matched to a gene: 9. CDR3 amino acids: CASSDLTGTGEGGYTF. The DNA of the CDR3 is TGTGCCAGCAGTGACTTGACCGGGACAGGGGAGGGTGGCTACACCTTC.

This chain uses TRBV6-5 with TRBJ1-2; D unresolved. Trimming cost V 3 bases and J 6 bases, with 17 bases left between them. This CDR3 is built from 15 residues. Looked up from germline, CDR1 is MNHEY and CDR2 is SVGAGI. The DNA of the CDR3 is TGTGCCAGCAGTTATCCGGACGGGCGGGGTAATGGCTACACCTTC. This encodes CASSYPDGRGNGYTF.

The DNA of the CDR3 is TGTGCCAGCAGCCCGACAGGGGGCCCTTCCGAGCAGTACGTC. Its protein is CASSPTGGPSEQYV. This chain links TRBV3-1 (or the pseudogene TRBV3-2) with TRBJ2-7; 10 positions agree with TRBD1. The CDR3 totals 14 residues. Germline CDR1 LGHDT, CDR2 YNNKEL (reference sequence). J was trimmed by 6 bases and V by 4 bases; bases with no gene match: 6.